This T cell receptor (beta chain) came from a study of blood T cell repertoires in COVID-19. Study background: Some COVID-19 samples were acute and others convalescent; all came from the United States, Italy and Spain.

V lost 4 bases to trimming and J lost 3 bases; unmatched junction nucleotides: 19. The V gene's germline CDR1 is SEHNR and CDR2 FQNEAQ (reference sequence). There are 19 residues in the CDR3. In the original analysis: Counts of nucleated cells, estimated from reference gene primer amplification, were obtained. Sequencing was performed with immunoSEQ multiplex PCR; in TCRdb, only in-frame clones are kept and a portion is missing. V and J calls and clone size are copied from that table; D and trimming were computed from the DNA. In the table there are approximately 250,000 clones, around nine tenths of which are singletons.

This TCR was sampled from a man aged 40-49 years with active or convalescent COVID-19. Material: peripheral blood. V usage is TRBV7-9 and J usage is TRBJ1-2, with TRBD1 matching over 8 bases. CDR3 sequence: CASSSFEGVVQGAHYGYTF. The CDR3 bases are TGTGCCAGCAGCTCCTTCGAGGGAGTGGTCCAGGGGGCTCACTATGGCTACACCTTC. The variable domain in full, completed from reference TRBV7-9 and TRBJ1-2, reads DTGVSQNPRHKITKRGQNVTFRCDPISEHNRLYWYRQTLGQGPEFLTYFQNEAQLEKSRLLSDRFSAERPKGSFSTLEIQRTEQGDSAMYLCASSSFEGVVQGAHYGYTFGSGTRLTVV.